This T cell receptor beta chain was profiled in a study of blood T cell repertoires in COVID-19. The wider study: The United States, Italy and Spain were the sources of the acute and convalescent COVID-19 samples.

This clone was recorded only once. In the source study's methods: Researchers report that nucleated cell counts were estimated from reference gene primer amplification. Assay used: immunoSEQ multiplex PCR; TCRdb lists only in-frame clones, some missing. V, J and clone size are those of that table, while D and trimming were read from the DNA. The sample lists 75,000 to 100,000 clones; roughly 71% were seen once. Sequencing input: peripheral blood. The TCR was taken from a woman aged 80 or older with acute or convalescent COVID-19.

In nucleotides, the CDR3 is TGTGCCAGCAGCTTTAGGACTGGCTCCTACAATGAGCAGTTCTTC. Translating it yields CASSFRTGSYNEQFF. This sequence joins TRBV5-4 and TRBJ2-1, with D tentatively TRBD2 (5 bases). Trimming removed 2 bases at V and 0 bases at J, with 9 bases between. CDR1 SGHNT and CDR2 YYREEE come from the germline V gene (reference sequence). CDR3 size: 15 residues.